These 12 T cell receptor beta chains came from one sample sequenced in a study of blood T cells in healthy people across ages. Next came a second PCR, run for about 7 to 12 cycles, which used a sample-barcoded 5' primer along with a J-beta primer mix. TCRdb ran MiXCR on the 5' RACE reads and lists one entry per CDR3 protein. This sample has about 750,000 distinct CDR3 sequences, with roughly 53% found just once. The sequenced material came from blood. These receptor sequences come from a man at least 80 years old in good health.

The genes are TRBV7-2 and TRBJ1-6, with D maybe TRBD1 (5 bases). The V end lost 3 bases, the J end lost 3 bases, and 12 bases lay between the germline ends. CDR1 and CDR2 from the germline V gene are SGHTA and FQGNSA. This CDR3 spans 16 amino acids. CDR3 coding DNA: TGTGCCAGCAGCTTCCGGGACGGCGTCTATAATTCACCCCTCCACTTT. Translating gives CASSFRDGVYNSPLHF.

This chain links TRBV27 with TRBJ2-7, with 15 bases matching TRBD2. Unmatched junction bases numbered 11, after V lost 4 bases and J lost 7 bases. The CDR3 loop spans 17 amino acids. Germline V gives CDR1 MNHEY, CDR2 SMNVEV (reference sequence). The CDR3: CASSSPRTSGRDNEQYF. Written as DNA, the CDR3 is TGTGCCAGCAGTTCGCCACGGACTAGCGGGAGGGACAATGAGCAGTACTTC.

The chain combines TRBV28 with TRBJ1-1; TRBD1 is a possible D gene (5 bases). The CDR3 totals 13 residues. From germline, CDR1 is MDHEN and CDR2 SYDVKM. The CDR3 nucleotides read TGTGGGCACCGGGGGTCGGGGAACACTGAAGCTTTCTTT. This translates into CGHRGSGNTEAFF.

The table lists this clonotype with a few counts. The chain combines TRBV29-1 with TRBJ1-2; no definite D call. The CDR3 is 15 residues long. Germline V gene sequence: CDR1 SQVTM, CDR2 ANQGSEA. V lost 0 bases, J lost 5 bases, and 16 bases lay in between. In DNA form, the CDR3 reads TGCAGCGTTGAAGATACGAGGACGTCCTCATATGGCTACACCTTC. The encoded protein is CSVEDTRTSSYGYTF.

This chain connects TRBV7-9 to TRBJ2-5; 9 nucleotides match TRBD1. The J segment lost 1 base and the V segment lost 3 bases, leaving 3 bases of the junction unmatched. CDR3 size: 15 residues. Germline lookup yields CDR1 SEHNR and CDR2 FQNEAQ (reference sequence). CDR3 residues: CASSLVDRGQETQYF. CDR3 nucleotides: TGTGCCAGCAGCTTGGTGGACAGGGGCCAAGAGACCCAGTACTTC. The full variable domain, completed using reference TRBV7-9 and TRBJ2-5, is DTGVSQNPRHKITKRGQNVTFRCDPISEHNRLYWYRQTLGQGPEFLTYFQNEAQLEKSRLLSDRFSAERPKGSFSTLEIQRTEQGDSAMYLCASSLVDRGQETQYFGPGTRLLVL.

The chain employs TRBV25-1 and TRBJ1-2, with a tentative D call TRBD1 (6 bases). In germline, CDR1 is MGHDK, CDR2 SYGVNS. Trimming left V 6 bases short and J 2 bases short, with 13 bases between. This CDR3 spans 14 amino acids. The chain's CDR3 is CASSGGGKNYGYTF. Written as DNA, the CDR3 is TGTGCCAGCAGCGGGGGGGGCAAGAACTATGGCTACACCTTC.

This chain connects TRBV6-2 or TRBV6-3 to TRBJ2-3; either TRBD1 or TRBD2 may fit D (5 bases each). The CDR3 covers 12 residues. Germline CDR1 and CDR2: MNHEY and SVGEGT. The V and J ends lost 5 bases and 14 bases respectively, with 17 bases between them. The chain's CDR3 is CASSQSQGDAYF. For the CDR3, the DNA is TGTGCCAGCAGTCAGTCCCAGGGAGACGCGTATTTT.

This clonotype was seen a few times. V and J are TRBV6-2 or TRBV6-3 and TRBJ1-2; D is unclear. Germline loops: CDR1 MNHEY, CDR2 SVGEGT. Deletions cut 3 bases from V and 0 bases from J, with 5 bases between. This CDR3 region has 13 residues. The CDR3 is CASSYGANYGYTF. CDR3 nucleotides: TGTGCCAGCAGTTATGGAGCTAACTATGGCTACACCTTC.

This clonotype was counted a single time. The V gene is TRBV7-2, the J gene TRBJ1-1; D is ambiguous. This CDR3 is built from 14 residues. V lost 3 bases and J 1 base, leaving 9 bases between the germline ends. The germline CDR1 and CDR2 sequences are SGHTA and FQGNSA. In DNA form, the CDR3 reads TGTGCCAGCAGCTTCAAACCAGGGAACACTGAAGCTTTCTTT. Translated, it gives CASSFKPGNTEAFF.

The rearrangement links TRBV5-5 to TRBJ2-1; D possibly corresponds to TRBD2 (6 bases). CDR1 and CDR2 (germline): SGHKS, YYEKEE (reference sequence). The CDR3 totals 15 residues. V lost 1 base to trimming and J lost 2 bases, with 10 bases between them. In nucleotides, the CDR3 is TGTGCCAGCAGCTTGTCGGGGGTTCCCTACAATGAGCAGTTCTTC. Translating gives CASSLSGVPYNEQFF.

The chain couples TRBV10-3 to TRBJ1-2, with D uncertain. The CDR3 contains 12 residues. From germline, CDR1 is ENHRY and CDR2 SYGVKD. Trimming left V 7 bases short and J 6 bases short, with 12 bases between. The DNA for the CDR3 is TGTGCCATCACCGAGGGTAGTAATGGCTACACCTTC. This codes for CAITEGSNGYTF.

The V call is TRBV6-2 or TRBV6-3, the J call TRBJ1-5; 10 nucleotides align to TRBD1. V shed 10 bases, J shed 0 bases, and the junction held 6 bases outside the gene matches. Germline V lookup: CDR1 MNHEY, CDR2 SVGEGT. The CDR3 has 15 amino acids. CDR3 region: CATRDRGGSNQPQHF. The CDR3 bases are TGTGCCACCCGGGACAGGGGAGGTAGCAATCAGCCCCAGCATTTT.